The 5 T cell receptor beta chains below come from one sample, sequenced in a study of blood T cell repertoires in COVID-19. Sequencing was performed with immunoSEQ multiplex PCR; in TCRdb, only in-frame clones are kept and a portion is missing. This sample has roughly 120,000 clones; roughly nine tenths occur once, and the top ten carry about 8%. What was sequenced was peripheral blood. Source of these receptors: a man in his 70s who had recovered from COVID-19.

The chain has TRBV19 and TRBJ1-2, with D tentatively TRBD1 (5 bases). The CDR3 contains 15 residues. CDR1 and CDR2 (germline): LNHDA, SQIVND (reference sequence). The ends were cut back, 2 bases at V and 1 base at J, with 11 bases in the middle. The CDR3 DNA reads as TGTGCCAGTAGTATAATCCGACAGTATAACTATGGCTACACCTTC. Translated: CASSIIRQYNYGYTF.

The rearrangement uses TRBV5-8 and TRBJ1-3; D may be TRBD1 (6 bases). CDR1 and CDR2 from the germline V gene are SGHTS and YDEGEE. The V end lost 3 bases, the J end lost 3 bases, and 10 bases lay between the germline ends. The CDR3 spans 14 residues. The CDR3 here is CASSWGRGGNTIYF. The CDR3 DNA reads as TGTGCCAGCAGCTGGGGCAGGGGTGGAAACACCATATATTTT.

The CDR3 region is CASSPEGLAALNTGELFF. The CDR3 DNA follows: TGTGCCAGCAGCCCCGAGGGGCTAGCGGCACTCAACACCGGGGAGCTGTTTTTT. V usage is TRBV7-3 and J usage is TRBJ2-2; 7 bases are shared with TRBD2. Germline V gene lookup returns CDR1 SGHTA and CDR2 FQGTGA. CDR3 length: 18 amino acids. V was clipped by 5 bases and J by 2 bases; unmatched bases: 14.

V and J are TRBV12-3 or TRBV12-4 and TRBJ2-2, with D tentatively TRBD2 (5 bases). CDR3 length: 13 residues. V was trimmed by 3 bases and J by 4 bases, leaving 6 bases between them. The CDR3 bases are TGTGCCAGCAGTTTCGGGGTCACCGGGGAGCTGTTTTTT. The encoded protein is CASSFGVTGELFF.

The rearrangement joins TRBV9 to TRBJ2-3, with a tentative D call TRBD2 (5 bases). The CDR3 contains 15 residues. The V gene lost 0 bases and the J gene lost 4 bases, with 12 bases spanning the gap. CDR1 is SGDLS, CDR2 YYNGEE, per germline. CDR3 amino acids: CASSVATARADTQYF. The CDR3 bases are TGTGCCAGCAGCGTAGCTACCGCGAGGGCAGATACGCAGTATTTT.